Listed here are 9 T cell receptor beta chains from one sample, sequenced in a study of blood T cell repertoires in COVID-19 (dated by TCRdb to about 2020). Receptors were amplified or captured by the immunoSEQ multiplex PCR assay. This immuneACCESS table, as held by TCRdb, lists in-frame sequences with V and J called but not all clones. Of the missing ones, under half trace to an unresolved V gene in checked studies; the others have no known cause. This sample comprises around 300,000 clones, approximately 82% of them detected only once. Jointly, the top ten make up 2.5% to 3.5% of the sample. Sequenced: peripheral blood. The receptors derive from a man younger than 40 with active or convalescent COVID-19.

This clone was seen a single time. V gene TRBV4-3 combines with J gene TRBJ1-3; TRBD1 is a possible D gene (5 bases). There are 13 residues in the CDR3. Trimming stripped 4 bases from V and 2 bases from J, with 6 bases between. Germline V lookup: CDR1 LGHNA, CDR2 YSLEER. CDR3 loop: CASSRGPGNTIYF. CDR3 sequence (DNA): TGCGCCAGCAGCCGGGGCCCTGGAAACACCATATATTTT.

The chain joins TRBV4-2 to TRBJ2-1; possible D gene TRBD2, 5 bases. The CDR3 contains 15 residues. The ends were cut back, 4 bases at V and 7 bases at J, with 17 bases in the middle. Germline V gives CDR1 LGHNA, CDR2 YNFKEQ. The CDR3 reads CASSPQLALGNEQFF. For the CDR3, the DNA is TGTGCCAGCAGCCCCCAGCTAGCCTTGGGAAATGAGCAGTTCTTC.

The CDR3 DNA follows: TGTGCCAGCAGCGCTCAGGTGGGCGCTAACTATGGCTACACCTTC. Translation gives CASSAQVGANYGYTF. The chain joins TRBV7-6 to TRBJ1-2, with no clear D. Germline CDR1 is SGHVS and CDR2 is FNYEAQ. V shed 5 bases and J shed 0 bases, with 13 bases lying between them. The CDR3 loop spans 15 amino acids.

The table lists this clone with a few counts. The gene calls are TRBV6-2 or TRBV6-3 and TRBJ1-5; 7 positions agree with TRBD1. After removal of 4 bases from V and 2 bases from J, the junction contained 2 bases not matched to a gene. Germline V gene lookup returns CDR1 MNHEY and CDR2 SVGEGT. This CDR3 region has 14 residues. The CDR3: CASSSGTGNQPQHF. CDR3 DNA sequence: TGTGCCAGCAGTTCTGGGACAGGCAATCAGCCCCAGCATTTT.

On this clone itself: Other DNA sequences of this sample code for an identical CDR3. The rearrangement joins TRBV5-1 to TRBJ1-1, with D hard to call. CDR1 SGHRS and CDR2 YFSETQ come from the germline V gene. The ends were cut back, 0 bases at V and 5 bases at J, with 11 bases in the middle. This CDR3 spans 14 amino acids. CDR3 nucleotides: TGCGCCAGCAGCTTGGGTGGAGGGAATACTGAAGCTTTCTTT. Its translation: CASSLGGGNTEAFF.

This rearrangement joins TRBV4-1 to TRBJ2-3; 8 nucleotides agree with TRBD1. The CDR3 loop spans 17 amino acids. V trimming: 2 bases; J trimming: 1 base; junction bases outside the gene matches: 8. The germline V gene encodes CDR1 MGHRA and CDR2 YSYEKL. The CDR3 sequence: CASSQSARQGRTDTQYF. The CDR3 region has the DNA TGCGCCAGCAGCCAAAGCGCGAGACAGGGGCGCACAGATACGCAGTATTTT.

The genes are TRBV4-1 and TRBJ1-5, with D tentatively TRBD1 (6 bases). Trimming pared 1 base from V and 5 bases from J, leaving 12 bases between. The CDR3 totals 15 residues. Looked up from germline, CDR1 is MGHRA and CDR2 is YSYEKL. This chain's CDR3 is CASSQVPGDDQPQHF. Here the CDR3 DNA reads TGCGCCAGCAGCCAAGTGCCAGGGGATGATCAGCCCCAGCATTTT.

The CDR3 reads CASSPPTGYGYTF. CDR3 bases: TGTGCCAGCAGCCCCCCCACGGGCTATGGCTACACCTTC. The V call is TRBV7-9, the J call TRBJ1-2; D unresolved. V was clipped by 5 bases and J by 4 bases, with 11 bases between them. The CDR3 is 13 residues long. Germline V lookup: CDR1 SEHNR, CDR2 FQNEAQ (reference sequence). Filled out from reference TRBV7-9 and TRBJ1-2, the complete variable domain reads DTGVSQNPRHKITKRGQNVTFRCDPISEHNRLYWYRQTLGQGPEFLTYFQNEAQLEKSRLLSDRFSAERPKGSFSTLEIQRTEQGDSAMYLCASSPPTGYGYTFGSGTRLTVV.

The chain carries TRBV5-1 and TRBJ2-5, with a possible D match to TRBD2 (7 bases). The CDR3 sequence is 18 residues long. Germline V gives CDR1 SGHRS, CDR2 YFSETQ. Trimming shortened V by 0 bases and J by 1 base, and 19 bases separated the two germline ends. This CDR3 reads CASSLVGGALGSQETQYF. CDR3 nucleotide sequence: TGCGCCAGCAGCTTGGTAGGGGGGGCGTTGGGTAGCCAAGAGACCCAGTACTTC.